Listed here is a single T cell receptor beta chain. An end of the junction does not agree with germline; a read error may underlie this. Vbeta (60) and Jbeta (13) primers were used in the PCR. Clones were sequenced by immunoSEQ multiplex PCR, and TCRdb holds only the in-frame ones, with some missing. The sample carries around 88,000 clones, approximately 74% recorded once. This specimen belongs to a study of cytomegalovirus exposure and HLA in healthy donors. CDR3 length: 15 residues. CDR1 is SQVTM, CDR2 ANQGSEA, per germline. This chain joins TRBV29-1 and TRBJ2-1; 13 bases line up with TRBD2. This receptor was obtained from a male donor in good health and CMV-seronegative. The sample consisted of PBMCs. The CDR3 DNA follows: TGCAGCGTACGACTAGCGGGAGGCTCCTCCAATGAGCAGTTCTTC. Its protein product is CSVRLAGGSSNEQFF.